This T cell receptor (beta chain) is from a study of T cells in Graves' hyperthyroidism and ophthalmopathy. Findings and limits, study-wide: A 13 V-J model separated ophthalmopathy from stable hyperthyroidism. Onset of ophthalmopathy came a median approximately 6.5 months after the model predicted it.

Each patient was aged 18 to 65 and had newly diagnosed hyperthyroidism of under 2 months' duration. Amplification targeted TCR beta CDR3 regions from RNA transcripts. TCR CDR3 regions were first amplified by RT-PCR with HTBI primers. TCRdb redid the calling of the multiplex PCR reads with MiXCR, one entry per CDR3 protein. Counted here are approximately 530,000 distinct CDR3 sequences, approximately 15% occurring once; the ten biggest clones make up approximately 18%. This CDR3 spans 12 amino acids. Trimming cost V 10 bases and J 8 bases; bases outside gene matches: 5. Germline CDR1 is LNHDA and CDR2 is SQIVND (reference sequence). Concerning this clonotype: The antigen remains unidentified.

The clonotype comes from a woman aged 18-29 years with Graves' hyperthyroidism. The gene calls are TRBV19 and TRBJ1-6, with 7 bases aligning to TRBD1. The sample was blood. CDR3 coding DNA: TGTGCCACGAGGGACAGATATTCACCCCTCCACTTT. Protein product: CATRDRYSPLHF.